This TCR beta chain was profiled in a study of cytomegalovirus exposure and HLA in healthy donors. Germline loops: CDR1 LNHDA, CDR2 SQIVND (reference sequence). Trimming cost V 4 bases and J 5 bases; bases outside gene matches: 3. The CDR3 consists of 14 residues. The PCR made use of 60 Vbeta and 13 Jbeta primers. Assay used: immunoSEQ multiplex PCR; TCRdb lists only in-frame clones, some missing. The sample has about 180,000 clones; 77% are singletons. The sequenced sample was PBMCs. The rearrangement joins TRBV19 to TRBJ2-5, with 11 bases matching TRBD2. This TCR was recovered from a woman in her fifties or sixties in good health and CMV-seropositive. CDR3 nucleotide sequence: TGTGCCAGTAGTACCACTAGCGGGGGTGAGACCCAGTACTTC. Translating gives CASSTTSGGETQYF.